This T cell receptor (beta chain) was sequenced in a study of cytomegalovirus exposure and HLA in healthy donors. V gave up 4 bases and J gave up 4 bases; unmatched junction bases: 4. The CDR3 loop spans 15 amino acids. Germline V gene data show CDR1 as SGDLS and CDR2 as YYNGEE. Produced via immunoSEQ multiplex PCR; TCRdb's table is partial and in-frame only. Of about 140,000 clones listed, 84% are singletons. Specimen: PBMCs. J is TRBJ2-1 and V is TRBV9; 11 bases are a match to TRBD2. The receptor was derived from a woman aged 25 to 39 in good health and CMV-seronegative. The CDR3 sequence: CASSLSGGAYNEQFF. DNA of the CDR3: TGTGCCAGCAGCCTTAGCGGGGGGGCGTACAATGAGCAGTTCTTC. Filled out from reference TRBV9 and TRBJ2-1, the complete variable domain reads DSGVTQTPKHLITATGQRVTLRCSPRSGDLSVYWYQQSLDQGLQFLIQYYNGEERAKGNILERFSAQQFPDLHSELNLSSLELGDSALYFCASSLSGGAYNEQFFGPGTRLTVL.